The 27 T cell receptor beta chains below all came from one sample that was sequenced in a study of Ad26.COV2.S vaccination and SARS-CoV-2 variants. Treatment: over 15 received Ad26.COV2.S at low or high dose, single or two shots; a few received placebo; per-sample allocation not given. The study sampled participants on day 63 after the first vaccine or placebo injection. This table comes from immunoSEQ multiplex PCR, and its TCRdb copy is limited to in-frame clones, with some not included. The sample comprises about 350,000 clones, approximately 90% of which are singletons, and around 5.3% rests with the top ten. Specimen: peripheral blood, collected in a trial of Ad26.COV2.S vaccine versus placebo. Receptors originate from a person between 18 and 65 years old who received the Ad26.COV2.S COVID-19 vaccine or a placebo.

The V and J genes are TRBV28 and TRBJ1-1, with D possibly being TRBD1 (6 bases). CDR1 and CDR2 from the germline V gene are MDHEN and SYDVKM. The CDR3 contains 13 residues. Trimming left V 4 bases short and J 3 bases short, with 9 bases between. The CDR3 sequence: CASSSDSYTEAFF. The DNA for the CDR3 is TGTGCCAGCAGTTCGGACAGCTACACTGAAGCTTTCTTT. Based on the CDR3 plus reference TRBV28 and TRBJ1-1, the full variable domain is DVKVTQSSRYLVKRTGEKVFLECVQDMDHENMFWYRQDPGLGLRLIYFSYDVKMKEKGDIPEGYSVSREKKERFSLILESASTNQTSMYLCASSSDSYTEAFFGQGTRLTVV.

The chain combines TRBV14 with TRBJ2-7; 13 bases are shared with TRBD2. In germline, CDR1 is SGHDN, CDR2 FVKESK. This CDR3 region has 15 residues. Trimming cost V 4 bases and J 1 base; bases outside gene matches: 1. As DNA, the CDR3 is TGTGCCAGCAGCCTGGGACTAGCGGGATCCTACGAGCAGTACTTC. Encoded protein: CASSLGLAGSYEQYF. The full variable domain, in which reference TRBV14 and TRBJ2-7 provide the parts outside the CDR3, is EAGVTQFPSHSVIEKGQTVTLRCDPISGHDNLYWYRRVMGKEIKFLLHFVKESKQDESGMPNNRFLAERTGGTYSTLKVQPAELEDSGVYFCASSLGLAGSYEQYFGPGTRLTVT.

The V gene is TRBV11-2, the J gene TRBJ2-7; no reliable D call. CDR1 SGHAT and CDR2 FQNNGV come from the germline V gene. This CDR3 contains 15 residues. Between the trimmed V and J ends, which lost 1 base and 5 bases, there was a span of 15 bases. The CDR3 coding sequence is TGTGCCAGCAGCTTAGGGGTCTTGGGGTCCCACGAGCAGTACTTC. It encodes CASSLGVLGSHEQYF.

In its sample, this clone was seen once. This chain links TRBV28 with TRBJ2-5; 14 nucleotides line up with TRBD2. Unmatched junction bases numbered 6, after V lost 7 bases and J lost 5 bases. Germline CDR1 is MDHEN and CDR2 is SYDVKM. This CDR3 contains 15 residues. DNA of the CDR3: TGTGCCAGCAACCGACTAGCGGGAGGGGGGGAGACCCAGTACTTC. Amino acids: CASNRLAGGGETQYF.

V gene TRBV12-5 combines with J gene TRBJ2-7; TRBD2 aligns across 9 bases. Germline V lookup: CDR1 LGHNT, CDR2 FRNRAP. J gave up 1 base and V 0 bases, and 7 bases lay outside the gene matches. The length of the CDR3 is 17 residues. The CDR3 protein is CASGLVLGLAGSYEQYF. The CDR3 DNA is TGTGCTAGTGGTTTGGTTTTAGGGCTAGCGGGGTCCTACGAGCAGTACTTC.

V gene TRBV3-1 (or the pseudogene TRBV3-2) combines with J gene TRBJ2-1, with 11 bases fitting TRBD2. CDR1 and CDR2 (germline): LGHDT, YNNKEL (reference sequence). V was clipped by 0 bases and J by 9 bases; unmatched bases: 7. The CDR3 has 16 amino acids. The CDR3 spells CASSQDFSGGAGEQFF. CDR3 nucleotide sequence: TGTGCCAGCAGCCAAGATTTTAGCGGGGGGGCCGGTGAGCAGTTCTTC.

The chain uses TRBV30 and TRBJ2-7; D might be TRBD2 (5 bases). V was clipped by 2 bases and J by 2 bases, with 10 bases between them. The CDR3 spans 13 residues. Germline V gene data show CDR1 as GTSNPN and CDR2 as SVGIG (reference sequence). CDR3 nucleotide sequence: TGTGCCTGGAGTCCGGAGGTTACCTACGAGCAGTACTTC. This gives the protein CAWSPEVTYEQYF.

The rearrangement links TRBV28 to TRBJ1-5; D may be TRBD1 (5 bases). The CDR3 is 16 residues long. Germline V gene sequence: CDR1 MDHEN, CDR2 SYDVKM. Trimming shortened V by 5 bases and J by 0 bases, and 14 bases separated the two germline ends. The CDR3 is CASSITGGASNQPQHF. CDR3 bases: TGTGCCAGCAGTATTACAGGCGGAGCTAGCAATCAGCCCCAGCATTTT.

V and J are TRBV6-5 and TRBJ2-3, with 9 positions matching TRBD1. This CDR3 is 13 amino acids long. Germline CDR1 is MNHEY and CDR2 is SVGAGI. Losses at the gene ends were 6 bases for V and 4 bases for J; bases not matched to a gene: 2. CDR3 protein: CASSRTGADTQYF. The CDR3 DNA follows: TGTGCCAGCAGCAGGACAGGGGCAGATACGCAGTATTTT.

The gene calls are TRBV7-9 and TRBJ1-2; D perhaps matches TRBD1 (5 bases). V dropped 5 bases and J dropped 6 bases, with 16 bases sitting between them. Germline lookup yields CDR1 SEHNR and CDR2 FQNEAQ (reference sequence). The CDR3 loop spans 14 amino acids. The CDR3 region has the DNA TGTGCCAGCAGCCCCCCGGGACGGTTGGATGGCTACACCTTC. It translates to CASSPPGRLDGYTF.

CDR3 sequence reads: CASKGVSHEQFF. In nucleotides, the CDR3 is TGTGCCAGCAAGGGAGTATCCCATGAGCAGTTCTTC. V and J are TRBV2 and TRBJ2-1, with D perhaps TRBD2 (5 bases). This CDR3 comprises 12 residues. Trimming shortened V by 7 bases and J by 8 bases, and 12 bases separated the two germline ends. Germline V gene data show CDR1 as SNHLY and CDR2 as FYNNEI.

The CDR3 sequence is CSVNGGPGELFF. In nucleotides, the CDR3 is TGCAGCGTCAATGGGGGCCCCGGGGAGCTGTTTTTT. This sequence joins TRBV29-1 and TRBJ2-2, with a weak D call TRBD1 (6 bases). V lost 6 bases to trimming and J lost 6 bases, with 11 bases between them. The CDR3 runs 12 residues. The V gene's germline CDR1 is SQVTM and CDR2 ANQGSEA.

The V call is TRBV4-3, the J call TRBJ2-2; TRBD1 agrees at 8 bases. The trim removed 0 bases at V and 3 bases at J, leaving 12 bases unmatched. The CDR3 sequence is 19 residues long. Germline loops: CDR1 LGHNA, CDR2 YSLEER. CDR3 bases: TGCGCCAGCAGCCAAGAAGACAGGGGCGAACCTCCTCACACCGGGGAGCTGTTTTTT. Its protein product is CASSQEDRGEPPHTGELFF.

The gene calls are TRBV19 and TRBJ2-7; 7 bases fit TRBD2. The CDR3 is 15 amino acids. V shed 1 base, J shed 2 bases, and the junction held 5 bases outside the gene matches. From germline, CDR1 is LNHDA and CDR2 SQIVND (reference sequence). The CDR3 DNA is TGTGCCAGTAGTATAGGCCTAGCGGAGACCTACGAGCAGTACTTC. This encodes CASSIGLAETYEQYF.

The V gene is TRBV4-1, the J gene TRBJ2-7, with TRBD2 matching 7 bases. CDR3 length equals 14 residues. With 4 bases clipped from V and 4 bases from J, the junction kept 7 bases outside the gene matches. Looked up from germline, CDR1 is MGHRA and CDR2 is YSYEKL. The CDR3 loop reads CASSLQRDWYEQYF. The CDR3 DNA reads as TGCGCCAGCAGCCTCCAGCGGGATTGGTACGAGCAGTACTTC.

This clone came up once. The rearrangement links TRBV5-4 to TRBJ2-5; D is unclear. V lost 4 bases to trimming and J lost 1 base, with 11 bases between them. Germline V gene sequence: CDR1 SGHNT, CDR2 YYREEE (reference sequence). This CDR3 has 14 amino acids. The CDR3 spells CASSIGRTQETQYF. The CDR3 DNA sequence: TGTGCCAGCAGCATTGGACGGACCCAAGAGACCCAGTACTTC.

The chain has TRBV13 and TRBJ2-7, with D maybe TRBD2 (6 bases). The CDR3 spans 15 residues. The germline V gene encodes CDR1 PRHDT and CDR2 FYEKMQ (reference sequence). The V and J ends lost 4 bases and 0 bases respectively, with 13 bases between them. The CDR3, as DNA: TGTGCCAGCAGCTCAGGGACTGCTAGCTCCTACGAGCAGTACTTC. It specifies CASSSGTASSYEQYF.

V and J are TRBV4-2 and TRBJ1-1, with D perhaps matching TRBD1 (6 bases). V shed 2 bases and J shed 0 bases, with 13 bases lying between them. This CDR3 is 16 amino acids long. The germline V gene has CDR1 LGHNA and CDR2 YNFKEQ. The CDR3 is CASSQIMTGLNTEAFF. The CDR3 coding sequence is TGTGCCAGCAGCCAAATAATGACAGGACTGAACACTGAAGCTTTCTTT.

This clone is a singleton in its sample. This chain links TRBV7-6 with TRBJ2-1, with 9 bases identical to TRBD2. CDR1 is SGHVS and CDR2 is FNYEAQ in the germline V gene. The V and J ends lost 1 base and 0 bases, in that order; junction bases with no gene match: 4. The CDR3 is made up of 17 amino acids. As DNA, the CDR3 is TGTGCCAGCAGCTTAGGTATTAGCGGGAGCTCCTACAATGAGCAGTTCTTC. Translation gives CASSLGISGSSYNEQFF.

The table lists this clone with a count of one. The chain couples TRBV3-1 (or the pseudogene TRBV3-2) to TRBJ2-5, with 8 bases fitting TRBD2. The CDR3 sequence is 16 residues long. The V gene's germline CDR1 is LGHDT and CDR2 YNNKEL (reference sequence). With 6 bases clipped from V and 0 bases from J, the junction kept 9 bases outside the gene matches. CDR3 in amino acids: CASRSERLANQETQYF. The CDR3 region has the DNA TGTGCCAGCAGAAGCGAGAGACTAGCGAACCAAGAGACCCAGTACTTC.

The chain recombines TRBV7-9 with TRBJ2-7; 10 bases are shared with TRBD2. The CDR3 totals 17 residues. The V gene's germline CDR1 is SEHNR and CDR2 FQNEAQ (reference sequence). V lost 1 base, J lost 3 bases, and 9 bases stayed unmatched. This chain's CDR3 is CASSLVGLAEGYYEQYF. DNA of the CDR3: TGTGCCAGCAGCTTAGTCGGACTAGCGGAGGGCTACTACGAGCAGTACTTC.

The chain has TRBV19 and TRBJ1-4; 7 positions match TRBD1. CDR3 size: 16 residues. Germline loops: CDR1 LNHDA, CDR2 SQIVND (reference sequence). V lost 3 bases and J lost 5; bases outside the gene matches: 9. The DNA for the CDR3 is TGTGCCAGTAGTATTTTCGGACAGGATGGGAATGAAAAACTGTTTTTT. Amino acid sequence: CASSIFGQDGNEKLFF.

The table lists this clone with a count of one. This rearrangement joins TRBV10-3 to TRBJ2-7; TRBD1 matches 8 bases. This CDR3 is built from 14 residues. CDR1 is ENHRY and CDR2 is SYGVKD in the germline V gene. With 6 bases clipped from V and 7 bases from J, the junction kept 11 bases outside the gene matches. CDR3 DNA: TGTGCCATCAGCAAAGGACAGGGCGGTGTGGAGCAGTACTTC. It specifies CAISKGQGGVEQYF.

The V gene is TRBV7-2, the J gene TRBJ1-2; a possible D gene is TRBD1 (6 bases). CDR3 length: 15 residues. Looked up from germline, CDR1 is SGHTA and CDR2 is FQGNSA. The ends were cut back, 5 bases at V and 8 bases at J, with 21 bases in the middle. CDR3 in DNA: TGTGCCAGCAGCGCCCGATCCCAGGGGCCCGGGGGCTACACCTTC. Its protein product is CASSARSQGPGGYTF.

The CDR3 nucleotides read TGTGCCAGTAGTACCCTAGGAAACACCGGGGAGCTGTTTTTT. Amino acids: CASSTLGNTGELFF. The genes are TRBV19 and TRBJ2-2; no firm D call. V lost 4 bases and J lost 2, with 8 bases in between. The CDR3 sequence is 14 residues long. Germline V gene sequence: CDR1 LNHDA, CDR2 SQIVND (reference sequence). The whole variable domain, remainder taken from reference TRBV19 and TRBJ2-2, is DGGITQSPKYLFRKEGQNVTLSCEQNLNHDAMYWYRQDPGQGLRLIYYSQIVNDFQKGDIAEGYSVSREKKESFPLTVTSAQKNPTAFYLCASSTLGNTGELFFGEGSRLTVL.

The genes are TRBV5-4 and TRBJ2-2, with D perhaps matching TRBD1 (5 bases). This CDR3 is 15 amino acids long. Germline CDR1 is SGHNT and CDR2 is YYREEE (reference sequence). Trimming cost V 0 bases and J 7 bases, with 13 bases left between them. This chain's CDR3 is CASSLVGDPGGELFF. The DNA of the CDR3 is TGTGCCAGCAGCTTGGTAGGGGATCCCGGCGGGGAGCTGTTTTTT.

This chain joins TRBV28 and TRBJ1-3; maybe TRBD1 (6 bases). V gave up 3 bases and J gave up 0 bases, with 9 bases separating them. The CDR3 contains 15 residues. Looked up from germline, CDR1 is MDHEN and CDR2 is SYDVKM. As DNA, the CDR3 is TGTGCCAGCAGTTTGGGGGGGGCCTCTGGAAACACCATATATTTT. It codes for CASSLGGASGNTIYF.